A selection of T cell receptor beta chains follows, all from one sample in a study of response to subunit inactivated influenza vaccine. TCRdb fed the RT-PCR reads into MiXCR, producing one record per CDR3 protein. The repertoire holds 300,000 to 350,000 distinct CDR3 sequences, with around a fifth as singletons. This sample comprised PBMCs from blood, obtained roughly 20 months after vaccination. The receptor set was obtained from a man between 50 and 75 years old who received an inactivated influenza vaccine. CDR3s include the opening cysteine and the closing phenylalanine or tryptophan. D genes are given only for firm matches. Where a row states a size, it is once, few, many or the class of an expanded clone; other rows omit it.

>TRBV7-9|TRBJ2-3|.|TRBD1
CASSLWGEQGATDTQYF
TGTGCCAGCAGCTTATGGGGAGAACAGGGGGCTACAGATACGCAGTATTTT
>TRBV11-3|TRBJ2-1|.|.
CASSLGAAGVNEQFF
TGTGCCAGCAGCTTAGGAGCCGCAGGGGTCAATGAGCAGTTCTTC
>TRBV5-6|TRBJ1-2|few|TRBD1
CASSGLDRLDDEGYGYTF
TGTGCCAGCAGCGGCCTGGACAGGCTCGATGATGAGGGTTATGGCTACACCTTC
>TRBV12-3/TRBV12-4|TRBJ2-7|.|.
CASRRPTVISYEQYF
TGTGCCAGCAGAAGGCCAACAGTCATTTCCTACGAGCAGTACTTC
>TRBV5-5|TRBJ1-1|many|.
CASSSGSNTEAFF
TGTGCCAGCAGTTCCGGCAGCAACACTGAAGCTTTCTTT
>TRBV3-1|TRBJ1-1|.|TRBD1
CASSVQGAEAEAFF
TGTGCCAGCAGCGTACAGGGGGCGGAGGCTGAAGCTTTCTTT
>TRBV12-3/TRBV12-4|TRBJ1-6|many|.
CASSLGSDNSPLHF
TGTGCCAGCAGTTTAGGGTCCGATAATTCACCCCTCCACTTT
>TRBV10-3|TRBJ2-2|few|.
CAISEWKQTTGELFF
TGTGCCATCAGTGAGTGGAAGCAGACCACCGGGGAGCTGTTTTTT
>TRBV7-2|TRBJ2-3|.|.
CASSFRAGANTDTQYF
TGTGCCAGCAGCTTTCGGGCAGGGGCCAACACAGATACGCAGTATTTT
>TRBV29-1|TRBJ1-1|many|.
CSVVTGEAFF
TGCAGCGTGGTGACGGGTGAAGCTTTCTTT
>TRBV6-5|TRBJ1-1|many|.
CASSYSIGVMNTEAFF
TGTGCCAGCAGTTACTCGATCGGGGTGATGAACACTGAAGCTTTCTTT
>TRBV4-3|TRBJ1-4|few|.
CASSQVIGSNEKLFF
TGCGCCAGCAGCCAAGTTATAGGGTCTAATGAAAAACTGTTTTTT
>TRBV5-1|TRBJ1-4|few|.
CASSLRPWGRRGPNEKLFF
TGCGCCAGCAGCTTGCGACCCTGGGGCCGGCGTGGTCCCAATGAAAAACTGTTTTTT
>TRBV11-1|TRBJ2-1|.|TRBD2
CASSLEAGGSYNEQFF
TGTGCCAGCAGCTTAGAAGCGGGAGGGTCCTACAATGAGCAGTTCTTC
>TRBV12-3/TRBV12-4|TRBJ1-2|few|.
CASSFGGQGYGYTF
TGTGCCAGCAGTTTCGGGGGGCAGGGCTATGGCTACACCTTC
>TRBV7-2|TRBJ2-1|few|TRBD2
CASSVLAGEGPYEQFF
TGTGCCAGCAGCGTACTAGCGGGAGAAGGGCCCTATGAGCAGTTCTTC
>TRBV7-9|TRBJ1-6|.|.
CASSPSSNSPLHF
TGTGCCAGCAGCCCCTCCTCTAATTCACCCCTCCACTTT
>TRBV20-1|TRBJ2-7|few|.
CSARVLGGASSYEQYF
TGCAGTGCTAGAGTTCTCGGGGGTGCGAGCTCCTACGAGCAGTACTTC
>TRBV6-1|TRBJ1-1|.|.
CASGDRWDSEAFF
TGTGCCAGCGGCGATCGATGGGATTCTGAAGCTTTCTTT
>TRBV5-1|TRBJ2-5|.|.
CATRLEQETQYF
TGCGCCACCCGGCTGGAGCAAGAGACCCAGTACTTC
>TRBV4-1|TRBJ1-1|.|.
CASSQDWRRLRPWEAFF
TGCGCCAGCAGCCAAGATTGGAGAAGGCTACGGCCATGGGAAGCTTTCTTT
>TRBV24-1|TRBJ2-2|few|.
CATSDPTTNTGELFF
TGTGCCACCAGTGACCCCACCACGAACACCGGGGAGCTGTTTTTT
>TRBV27|TRBJ1-5|.|.
CASSLGFNQPQHF
TGTGCCAGCAGTTTAGGGTTCAATCAGCCCCAGCATTTT
>TRBV4-1|TRBJ2-7|few|.
CASSPRGPDEQYF
TGCGCCAGCAGCCCCCGAGGCCCGGACGAGCAGTACTTC
>TRBV20-1|TRBJ1-2|.|.
CSARKSAYGYTF
TGCAGTGCTAGAAAGTCAGCCTATGGCTACACCTTC
>TRBV29-1|TRBJ1-4|few|TRBD1
CSVGDRHEKLFF
TGCAGCGTTGGGGACAGGCATGAAAAACTGTTTTTT
>TRBV11-1|TRBJ2-1|.|.
CASSLGEYNEQFF
TGTGCCAGCAGCTTAGGGGAGTACAATGAGCAGTTCTTC
>TRBV11-2|TRBJ2-1|.|.
CASSIASSYNEQFF
TGTGCCAGCAGCATCGCCTCGTCCTACAATGAGCAGTTCTTC
>TRBV12-3/TRBV12-4|TRBJ1-2|many|.
CASSLIWGLDRDNYGYTF
TGTGCCAGCAGTTTAATCTGGGGCTTGGACCGTGATAACTATGGCTACACCTTC
>TRBV12-3/TRBV12-4|TRBJ1-5|many|.
CASTHSRVISNQPQHF
TGTGCCAGCACCCACTCTCGGGTCATTAGCAATCAGCCCCAGCATTTT
>TRBV4-1|TRBJ2-3|.|.
CASSQVGMLDTQYF
TGCGCCAGCAGCCAAGTAGGGATGTTAGATACGCAGTATTTT
>TRBV6-5|TRBJ2-1|.|TRBD2
CASSYSPGGVNEQFF
TGTGCCAGCAGTTACTCGCCGGGAGGGGTGAATGAGCAGTTCTTC
>TRBV7-2|TRBJ1-2|.|.
CASSLTHPSGYTF
TGTGCCAGCAGCCTGACCCACCCGTCTGGCTACACCTTC
>TRBV5-1|TRBJ2-3|many|.
CASSLGQSTDTQYF
TGCGCCAGCAGCTTGGGACAGAGCACAGATACGCAGTATTTT
>TRBV3-1|TRBJ1-5|few|.
CASSQDRGSQHF
TGTGCCAGCAGCCAAGATCGGGGATCCCAGCATTTT
>TRBV6-2/TRBV6-3|TRBJ2-5|.|.
CASSYSEDSGPEAQYF
TGTGCCAGCAGTTACTCTGAGGACAGCGGGCCGGAGGCCCAGTACTTC
>TRBV11-2|TRBJ1-5|few|.
CASSSHQPQHF
TGTGCCAGCAGCTCCCATCAGCCCCAGCATTTT
>TRBV5-1|TRBJ1-4|.|TRBD1
CASSFGTGDEKLFF
TGCGCCAGCAGCTTCGGGACAGGGGATGAAAAACTGTTTTTT
>TRBV11-2|TRBJ1-4|few|.
CASSPGTIFEKLFF
TGTGCCAGCAGCCCGGGGACCATTTTCGAAAAACTGTTTTTT
>TRBV4-3|TRBJ2-1|.|TRBD2
CASSQDALAGLRSSYNEQFF
TGCGCCAGCAGCCAAGATGCCCTAGCGGGACTTCGAAGCTCCTACAATGAGCAGTTCTTC
>TRBV7-9|TRBJ2-3|.|.
CASSYHGPQYF
TGTGCCAGCAGTTATCATGGGCCGCAGTATTTT
>TRBV29-1|TRBJ2-5|.|TRBD2
CSAPLVGGKETQYF
TGCAGCGCCCCCCTCGTGGGAGGGAAAGAGACCCAGTACTTC
>TRBV27|TRBJ2-7|.|.
CASSSFREQYF
TGTGCCAGCAGTTCATTCCGCGAGCAGTACTTC
>TRBV6-5|TRBJ2-3|.|.
CASSYSQGYLPDTQYF
TGTGCCAGCAGTTACAGCCAGGGCTACCTCCCGGATACGCAGTATTTT
>TRBV15|TRBJ2-7|few|TRBD1
CATSRQGTGDYEQYF
TGTGCCACCAGCAGGCAAGGGACAGGCGACTACGAGCAGTACTTC
>TRBV27|TRBJ2-5|.|.
CASSSNLGETQYF
TGTGCCAGCAGTTCCAATCTCGGCGAGACCCAGTACTTC
>TRBV20-1|TRBJ2-3|.|.
CSGRDSFTDTQYF
TGCAGTGGGCGGGACTCATTTACAGATACGCAGTATTTT
>TRBV7-2|TRBJ2-1|few|.
CASSPPPSYNEQFF
TGTGCCAGCAGCCCTCCCCCCTCCTACAATGAGCAGTTCTTC